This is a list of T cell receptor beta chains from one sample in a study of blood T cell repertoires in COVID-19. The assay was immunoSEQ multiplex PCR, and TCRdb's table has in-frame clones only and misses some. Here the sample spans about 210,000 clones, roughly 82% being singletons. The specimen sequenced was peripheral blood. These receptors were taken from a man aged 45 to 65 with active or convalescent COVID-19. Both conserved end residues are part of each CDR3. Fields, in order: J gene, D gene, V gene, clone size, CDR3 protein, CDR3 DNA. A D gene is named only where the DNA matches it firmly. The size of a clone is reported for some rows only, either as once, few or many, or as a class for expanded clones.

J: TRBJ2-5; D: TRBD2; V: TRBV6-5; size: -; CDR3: CASSSPRTSGKYF; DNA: TGTGCCAGCAGTTCTCCTAGGACTAGCGGGAAATACTTC
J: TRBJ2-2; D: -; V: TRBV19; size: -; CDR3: CASSMTAGLGVGELFF; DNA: TGTGCCAGTAGTATGACGGCAGGCCTAGGGGTCGGGGAGCTGTTTTTT
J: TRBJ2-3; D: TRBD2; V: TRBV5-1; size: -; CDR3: CASSPTSVSTDTQYF; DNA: TGCGCCAGCAGCCCGACTAGCGTTAGCACAGATACGCAGTATTTT
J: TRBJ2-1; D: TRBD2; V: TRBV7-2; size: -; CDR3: CASSPSGGAWDEQFF; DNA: TGTGCCAGCAGCCCTAGCGGGGGGGCGTGGGATGAGCAGTTCTTC
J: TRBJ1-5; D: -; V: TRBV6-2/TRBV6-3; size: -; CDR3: CASSSAGWRSNQPQHF; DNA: TGTGCCAGCAGCTCGGCAGGGTGGCGGAGCAATCAGCCCCAGCATTTT
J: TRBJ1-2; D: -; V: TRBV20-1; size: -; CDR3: CSASWTALIGGYTF; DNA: TGCAGTGCAAGTTGGACAGCCCTGATCGGTGGCTACACCTTC
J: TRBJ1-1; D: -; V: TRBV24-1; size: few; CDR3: CATSDSTGTEAFF; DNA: TGTGCCACCAGTGATTCGACAGGCACTGAAGCTTTCTTT
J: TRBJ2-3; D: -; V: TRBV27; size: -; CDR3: CASSLVLDTQYF; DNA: TGTGCCAGCAGTTTAGTTCTCGATACGCAGTATTTT
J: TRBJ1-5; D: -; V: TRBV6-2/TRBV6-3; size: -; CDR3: CASSQDLGGRQPQHF; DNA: TGTGCCAGCAGCCAAGACCTCGGGGGGCGCCAGCCCCAGCATTTT
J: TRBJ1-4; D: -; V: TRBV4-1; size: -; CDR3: CASSQKTPLNRSELEKLFF; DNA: TGCGCCAGCAGCCAAAAGACCCCCCTAAACAGGTCCGAGTTGGAAAAACTGTTTTTT
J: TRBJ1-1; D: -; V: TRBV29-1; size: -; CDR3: CSVVRNTEAFF; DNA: TGCAGCGTTGTCAGGAACACTGAAGCTTTCTTT
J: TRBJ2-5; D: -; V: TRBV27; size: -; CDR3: CASSLIGEETQYF; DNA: TGTGCCAGCAGTTTAATCGGGGAGGAGACCCAGTACTTC
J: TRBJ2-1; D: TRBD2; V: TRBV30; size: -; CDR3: CAWRSPGLAGKIDEQFF; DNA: TGTGCCTGGAGATCCCCGGGACTAGCGGGAAAGATCGATGAGCAGTTCTTC
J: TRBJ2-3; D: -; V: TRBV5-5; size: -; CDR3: CASSLRVGLTDTQYF; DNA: TGTGCCAGCAGCTTGAGGGTAGGACTGACAGATACGCAGTATTTT
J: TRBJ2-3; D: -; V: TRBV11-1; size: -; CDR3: CASSLRGTEVGTQYF; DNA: TGTGCCAGCAGCTTACGGGGGACCGAAGTCGGTACGCAGTATTTT
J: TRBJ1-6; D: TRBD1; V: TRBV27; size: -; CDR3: CASSLLGTGYNSPLHF; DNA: TGTGCCAGCAGTTTACTAGGGACAGGGTATAATTCACCCCTCCACTTT
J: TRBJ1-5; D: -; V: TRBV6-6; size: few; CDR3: CASRYTGGFDDQPQHF; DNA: TGTGCCAGCAGGTATACGGGGGGATTTGATGATCAGCCCCAGCATTTT
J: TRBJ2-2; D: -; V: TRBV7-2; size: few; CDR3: CASSLRGSGGTGELFF; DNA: TGTGCCAGCAGCTTACGGGGTAGCGGAGGCACCGGGGAGCTGTTTTTT
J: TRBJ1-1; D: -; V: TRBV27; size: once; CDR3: CASSTDRPNTEAFF; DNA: TGTGCCAGCAGCACGGACAGACCAAACACTGAAGCTTTCTTT
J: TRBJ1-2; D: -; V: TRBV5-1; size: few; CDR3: CASSSQLNYGYTF; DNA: TGCGCCAGCAGCTCACAGCTTAACTATGGCTACACCTTC
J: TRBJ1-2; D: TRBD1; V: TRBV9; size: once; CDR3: CASSVVGGAYGYTF; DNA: TGTGCCAGCAGCGTAGTAGGGGGCGCCTATGGCTACACCTTC
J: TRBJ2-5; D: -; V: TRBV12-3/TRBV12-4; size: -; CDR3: CASSFIEETQYF; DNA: TGTGCCAGCAGTTTCATTGAAGAGACCCAGTACTTC
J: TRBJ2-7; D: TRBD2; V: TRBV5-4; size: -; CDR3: CASSSGGLAGVSEQYF; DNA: TGTGCCAGCAGCTCTGGGGGACTAGCGGGAGTAAGCGAGCAGTACTTC
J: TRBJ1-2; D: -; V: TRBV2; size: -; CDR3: CASTDQAGSGYTF; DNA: TGTGCCAGCACAGACCAGGCAGGGTCTGGCTACACCTTC
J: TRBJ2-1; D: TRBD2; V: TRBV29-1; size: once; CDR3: CSVEGLATPYNEQFF; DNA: TGCAGCGTTGAGGGACTAGCGACCCCCTACAATGAGCAGTTCTTC
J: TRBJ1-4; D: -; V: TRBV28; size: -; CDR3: CASHRVANEKLFF; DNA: TGTGCCAGCCACAGGGTAGCTAATGAAAAACTGTTTTTT
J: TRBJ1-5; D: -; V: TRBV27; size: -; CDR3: CASSLVYNQPQHF; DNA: TGTGCCAGCAGTTTAGTTTACAATCAGCCCCAGCATTTT
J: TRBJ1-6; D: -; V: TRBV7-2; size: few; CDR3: CASSFDGGSPLHF; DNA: TGTGCCAGCAGCTTCGACGGGGGTTCACCCCTCCACTTT
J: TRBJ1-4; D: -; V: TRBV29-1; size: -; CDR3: CSVDQGGNEKLFF; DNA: TGCAGCGTCGACCAGGGCGGCAATGAAAAACTGTTTTTT
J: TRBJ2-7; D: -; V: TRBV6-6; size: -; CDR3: CASSYSQRSSYEQYF; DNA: TGTGCCAGCAGTTACTCGCAACGGAGCTCCTACGAGCAGTACTTC
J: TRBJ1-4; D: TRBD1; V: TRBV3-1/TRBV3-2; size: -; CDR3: CASSQEGGRNEKLFF; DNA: TGTGCCAGCAGCCAAGAAGGGGGCCGTAATGAAAAACTGTTTTTT
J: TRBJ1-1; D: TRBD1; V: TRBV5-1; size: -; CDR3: CASSLAVGTGEKAFF; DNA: TGCGCCAGCAGCTTGGCCGTGGGGACAGGGGAAAAAGCTTTCTTT
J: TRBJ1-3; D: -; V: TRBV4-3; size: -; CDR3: CASSQDPGQGNTIYF; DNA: TGCGCCAGCAGCCAGGACCCGGGACAAGGGAACACCATATATTTT
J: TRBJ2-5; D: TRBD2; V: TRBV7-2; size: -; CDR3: CASSTSGLAGGPQETQYF; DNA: TGTGCCAGCAGCACCTCGGGGCTAGCGGGGGGTCCCCAAGAGACCCAGTACTTC
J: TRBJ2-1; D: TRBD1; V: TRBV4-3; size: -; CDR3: CASSSGTGENEQFF; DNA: TGCGCCAGCAGCTCCGGGACAGGGGAAAATGAGCAGTTCTTC
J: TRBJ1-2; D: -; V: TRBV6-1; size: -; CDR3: CASIPSGGLGYTF; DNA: TGTGCCAGCATACCTTCGGGGGGCTTGGGCTACACCTTC
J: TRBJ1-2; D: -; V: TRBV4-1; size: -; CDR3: CASSSRGERGYTF; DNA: TGCGCCAGCAGCTCCCGGGGAGAGCGTGGCTACACCTTC
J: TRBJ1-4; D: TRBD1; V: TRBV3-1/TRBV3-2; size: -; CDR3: CASSARDRSQKLFF; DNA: TGTGCCAGCAGCGCCCGGGACAGGTCTCAGAAACTGTTTTTT
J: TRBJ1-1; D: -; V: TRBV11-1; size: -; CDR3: CASSRSRLSNTEAFF; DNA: TGTGCCAGCAGCAGAAGCAGGCTCTCGAACACTGAAGCTTTCTTT
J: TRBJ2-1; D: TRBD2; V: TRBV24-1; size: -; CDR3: CATSDPTSGSYNEQFF; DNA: TGTGCCACCAGTGACCCTACTAGCGGCTCATACAATGAGCAGTTCTTC
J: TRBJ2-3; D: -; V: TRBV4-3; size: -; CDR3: CASANRVSTDTQYF; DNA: TGCGCCAGCGCAAACAGGGTGAGCACAGATACGCAGTATTTT
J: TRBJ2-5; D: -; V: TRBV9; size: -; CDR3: CASSVDTSWLETQYF; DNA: TGTGCCAGCAGCGTAGACACTAGTTGGTTGGAGACCCAGTACTTC
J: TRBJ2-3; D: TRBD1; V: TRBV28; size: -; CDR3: CASSLAAKGALDTQYF; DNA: TGTGCCAGCAGTTTGGCAGCTAAGGGGGCGCTTGATACGCAGTATTTT
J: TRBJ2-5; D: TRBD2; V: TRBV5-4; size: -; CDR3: CASSLNVGSGGETQYF; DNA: TGTGCCAGCAGCTTGAACGTGGGTAGCGGGGGGGAGACCCAGTACTTC
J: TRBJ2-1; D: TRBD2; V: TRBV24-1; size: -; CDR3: CATRPKVAGGSPEQFF; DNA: TGTGCCACCAGGCCGAAGGTAGCGGGAGGGTCACCTGAGCAGTTCTTC
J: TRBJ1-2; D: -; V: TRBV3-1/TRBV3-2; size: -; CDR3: CASSQTNAGSNYGYTF; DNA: TGTGCCAGCAGCCAAACGAACGCAGGATCAAACTATGGCTACACCTTC
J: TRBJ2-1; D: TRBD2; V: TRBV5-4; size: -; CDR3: CASSLSERDYNEQFF; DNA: TGTGCCAGCAGCTTGAGCGAGCGGGATTACAATGAGCAGTTCTTC
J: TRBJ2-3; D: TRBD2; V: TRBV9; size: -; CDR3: CASSVDTGGGHTDTQYF; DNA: TGTGCCAGCAGCGTAGACACGGGCGGGGGGCACACAGATACGCAGTATTTT
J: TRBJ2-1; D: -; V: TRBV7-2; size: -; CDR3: CASSLTRSSYNEQFF; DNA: TGTGCCAGCAGCCTCACTAGATCCTCCTACAATGAGCAGTTCTTC
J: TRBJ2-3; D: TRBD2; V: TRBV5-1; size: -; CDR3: CASSSSGGATDTQYF; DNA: TGCGCCAGCAGTTCTAGCGGGGGGGCCACAGATACGCAGTATTTT
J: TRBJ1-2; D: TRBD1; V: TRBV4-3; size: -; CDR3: CASSQAHTGVGGYTF; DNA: TGCGCCAGCAGCCAAGCCCACACAGGGGTGGGTGGCTACACCTTC